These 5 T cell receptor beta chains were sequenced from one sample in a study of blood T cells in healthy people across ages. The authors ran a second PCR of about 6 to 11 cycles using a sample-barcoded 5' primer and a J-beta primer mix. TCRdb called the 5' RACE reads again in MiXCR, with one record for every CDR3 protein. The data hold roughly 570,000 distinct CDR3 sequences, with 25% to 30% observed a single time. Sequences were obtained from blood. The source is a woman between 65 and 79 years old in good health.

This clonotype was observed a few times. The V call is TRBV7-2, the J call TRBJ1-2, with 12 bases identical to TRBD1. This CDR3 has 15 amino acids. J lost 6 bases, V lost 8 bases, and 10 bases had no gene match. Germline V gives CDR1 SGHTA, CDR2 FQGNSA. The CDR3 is CASETGTGGGNGYTF. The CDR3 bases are TGTGCCAGCGAGACCGGGACAGGGGGCGGGAATGGCTACACCTTC.

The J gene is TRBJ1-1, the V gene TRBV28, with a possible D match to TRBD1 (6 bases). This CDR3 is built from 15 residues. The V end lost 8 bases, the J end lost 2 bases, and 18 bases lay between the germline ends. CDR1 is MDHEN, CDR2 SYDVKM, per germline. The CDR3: CASDPLGGGNTEAFF. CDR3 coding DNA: TGTGCCAGCGACCCATTAGGGGGGGGAAACACTGAAGCTTTCTTT.

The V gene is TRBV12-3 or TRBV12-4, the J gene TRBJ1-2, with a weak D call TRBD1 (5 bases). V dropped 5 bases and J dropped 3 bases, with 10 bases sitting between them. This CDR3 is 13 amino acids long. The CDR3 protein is CASSTTAYYGYTF. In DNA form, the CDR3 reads TGTGCCAGCAGTACGACAGCATACTATGGCTACACCTTC.

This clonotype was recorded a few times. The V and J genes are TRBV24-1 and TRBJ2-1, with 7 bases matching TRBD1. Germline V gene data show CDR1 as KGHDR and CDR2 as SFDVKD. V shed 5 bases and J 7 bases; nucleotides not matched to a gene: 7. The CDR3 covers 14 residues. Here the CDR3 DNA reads TGTGCCACCAGTGTACAGGGGAATAGGAATGAGCAGTTCTTC. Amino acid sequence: CATSVQGNRNEQFF.

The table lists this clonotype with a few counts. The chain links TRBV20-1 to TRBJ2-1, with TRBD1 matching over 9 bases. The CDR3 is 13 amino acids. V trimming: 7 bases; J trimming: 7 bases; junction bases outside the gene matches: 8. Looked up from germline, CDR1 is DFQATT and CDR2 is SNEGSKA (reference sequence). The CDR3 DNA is TGCAGTGGAAAGGGACAGGGTAAAAATGAGCAGTTCTTC. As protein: CSGKGQGKNEQFF.